The clone carrying this T cell receptor (beta chain) was counted many times. V dropped 6 bases and J dropped 9; count of bases not matched to a gene: 6. The CDR3 sequence is 14 residues long. TCRdb re-called the 5' RACE reads with MiXCR, one entry per CDR3 protein. The sample lists 150,000 to 200,000 distinct CDR3 sequences, 15% to 20% occurring once. This record comes from a study of CD8 T cells in ankylosing spondylitis. Sequenced material: blood, either unsorted or a sorted T cell fraction (not recorded which). The TCR sequence derives from a male donor aged 5-29 years with ankylosing spondylitis or in good health (not recorded which). The chain is built from TRBV12-3 or TRBV12-4 and TRBJ2-1, with 12 bases identical to TRBD2. The chain's CDR3 is CASRSSGRASEQFF. The DNA of the CDR3 is TGTGCCAGCAGGTCTAGCGGGAGGGCCTCTGAGCAGTTCTTC.